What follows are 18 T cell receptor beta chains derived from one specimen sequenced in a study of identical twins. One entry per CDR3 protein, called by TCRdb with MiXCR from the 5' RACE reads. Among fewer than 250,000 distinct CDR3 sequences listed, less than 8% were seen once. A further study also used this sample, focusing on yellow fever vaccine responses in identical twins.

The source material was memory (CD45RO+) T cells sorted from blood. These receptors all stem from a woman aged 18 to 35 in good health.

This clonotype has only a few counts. Written as DNA, the CDR3 is TGTGCCAGCAGCCGAACAGGGGCGAGCACCGGGGAGCTGTTTTTT. The encoded protein is CASSRTGASTGELFF. The rearrangement links TRBV14 to TRBJ2-2; 7 nucleotides match TRBD1. The CDR3 has 15 amino acids. With 4 bases clipped from V and 4 bases from J, the junction kept 6 bases outside the gene matches. CDR1 is SGHDN, CDR2 FVKESK, per germline.

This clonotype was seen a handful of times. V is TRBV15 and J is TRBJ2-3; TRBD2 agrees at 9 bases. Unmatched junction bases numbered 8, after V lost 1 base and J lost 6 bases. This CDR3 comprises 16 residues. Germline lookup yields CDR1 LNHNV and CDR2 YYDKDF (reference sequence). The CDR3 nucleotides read TGTGCCACCAGCAGAGTTAGCGGGGGCCGGCGGGATACGCAGTATTTT. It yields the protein CATSRVSGGRRDTQYF.

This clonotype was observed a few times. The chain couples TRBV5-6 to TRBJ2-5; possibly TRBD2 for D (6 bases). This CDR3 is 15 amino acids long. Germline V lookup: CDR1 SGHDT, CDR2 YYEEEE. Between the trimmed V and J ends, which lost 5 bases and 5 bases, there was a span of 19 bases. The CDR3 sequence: CASSWRTGVRETQYF. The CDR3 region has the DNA TGTGCCAGCAGTTGGAGGACGGGAGTACGGGAGACCCAGTACTTC.

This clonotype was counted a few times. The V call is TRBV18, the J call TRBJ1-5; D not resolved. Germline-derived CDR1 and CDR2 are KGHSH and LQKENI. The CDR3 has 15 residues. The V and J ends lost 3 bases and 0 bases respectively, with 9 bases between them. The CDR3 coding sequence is TGTGCCAGCTCACCGGGCGGGGTTAGCAATCAGCCCCAGCATTTT. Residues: CASSPGGVSNQPQHF.

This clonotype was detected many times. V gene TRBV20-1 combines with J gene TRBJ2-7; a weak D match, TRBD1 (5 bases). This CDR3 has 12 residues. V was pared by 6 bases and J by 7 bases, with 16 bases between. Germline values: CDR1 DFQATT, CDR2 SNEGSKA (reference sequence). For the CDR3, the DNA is TGCAGTGCGGCCGGACACAACGAGGAGCAGTACTTC. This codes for CSAAGHNEEQYF.

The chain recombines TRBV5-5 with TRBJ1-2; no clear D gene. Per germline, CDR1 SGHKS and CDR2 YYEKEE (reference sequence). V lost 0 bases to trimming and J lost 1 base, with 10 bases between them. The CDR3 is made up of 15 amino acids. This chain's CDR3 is CASSLVADLNYGYTF. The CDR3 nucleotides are TGTGCCAGCAGCTTGGTAGCAGATCTTAACTATGGCTACACCTTC.

The CDR3: CSARLDTPNTEAFF. For the CDR3, the DNA is TGCAGTGCTAGATTGGACACCCCGAACACTGAAGCTTTCTTT. The V gene is TRBV20-1, the J gene TRBJ1-1; perhaps TRBD1 as D (5 bases). This CDR3 contains 14 residues. CDR1 and CDR2 from the germline V gene are DFQATT and SNEGSKA (reference sequence). The V gene lost 2 bases and the J gene lost 1 base, with 11 bases spanning the gap.

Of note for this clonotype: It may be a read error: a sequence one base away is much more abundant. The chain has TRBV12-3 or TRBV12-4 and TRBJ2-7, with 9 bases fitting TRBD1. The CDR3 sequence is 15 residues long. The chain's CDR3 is CASSTQQGAIYELYF. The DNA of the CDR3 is TGTGCCAGCAGTACACAACAGGGGGCGATTTACGAGCTGTACTTC.

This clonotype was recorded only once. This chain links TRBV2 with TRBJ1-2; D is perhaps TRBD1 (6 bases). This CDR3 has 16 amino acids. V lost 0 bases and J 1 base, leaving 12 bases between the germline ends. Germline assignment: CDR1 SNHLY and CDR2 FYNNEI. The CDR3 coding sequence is TGTGCCAGCAGTGAAGCGCGGAGACAGGATAACTATGGCTACACCTTC. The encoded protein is CASSEARRQDNYGYTF.

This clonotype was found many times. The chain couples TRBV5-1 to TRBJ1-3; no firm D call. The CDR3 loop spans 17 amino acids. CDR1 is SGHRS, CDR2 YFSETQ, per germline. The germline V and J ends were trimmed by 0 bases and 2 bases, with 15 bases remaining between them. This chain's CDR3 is CASSLVAGRHTGNTIYF. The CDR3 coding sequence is TGCGCCAGCAGCTTGGTGGCAGGACGGCACACTGGAAACACCATATATTTT. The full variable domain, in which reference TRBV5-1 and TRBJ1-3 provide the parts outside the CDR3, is KAGVTQTPRYLIKTRGQQVTLSCSPISGHRSVSWYQQTPGQGLQFLFEYFSETQRNKGNFPGRFSGRQFSNSRSEMNVSTLELGDSALYLCASSLVAGRHTGNTIYFGEGSWLTVV.

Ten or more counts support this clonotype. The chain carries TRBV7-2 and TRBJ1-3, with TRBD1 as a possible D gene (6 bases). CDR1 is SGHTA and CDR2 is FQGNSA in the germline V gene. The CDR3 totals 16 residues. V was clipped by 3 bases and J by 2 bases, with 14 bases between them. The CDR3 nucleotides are TGTGCCAGCAGCTTGGCACAGGGTAAGGCTGGAAACACCATATATTTT. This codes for CASSLAQGKAGNTIYF.

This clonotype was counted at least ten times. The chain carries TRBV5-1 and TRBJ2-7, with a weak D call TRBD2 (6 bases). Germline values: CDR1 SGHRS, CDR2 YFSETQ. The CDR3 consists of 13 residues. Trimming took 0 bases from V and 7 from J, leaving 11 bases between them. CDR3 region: CASSLDSAGEQYF. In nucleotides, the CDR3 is TGCGCCAGCAGCTTGGACTCTGCGGGAGAGCAGTACTTC.

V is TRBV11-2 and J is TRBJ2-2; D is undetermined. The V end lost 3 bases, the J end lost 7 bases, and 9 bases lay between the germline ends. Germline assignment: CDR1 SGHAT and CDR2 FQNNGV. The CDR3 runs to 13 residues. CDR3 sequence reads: CASSLSGIGELFF. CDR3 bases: TGTGCCAGCAGCTTGTCAGGAATCGGGGAGCTGTTTTTT.

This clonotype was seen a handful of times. CDR3 in DNA: TGTGCCAGTAAGGACAGACCCTACGAGCAGTACTTC. Residues: CASKDRPYEQYF. The chain is built from TRBV28 and TRBJ2-7; a possible D gene is TRBD1 (6 bases). CDR1 and CDR2 (germline): MDHEN, SYDVKM. The CDR3 spans 12 residues. V lost 9 bases to trimming and J lost 2 bases, with 11 bases between them.

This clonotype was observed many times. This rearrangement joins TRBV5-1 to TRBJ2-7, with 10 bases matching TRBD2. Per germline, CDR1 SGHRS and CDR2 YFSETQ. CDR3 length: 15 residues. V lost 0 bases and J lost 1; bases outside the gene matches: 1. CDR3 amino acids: CASSLGTSGSYEQYF. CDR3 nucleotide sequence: TGCGCCAGCAGCTTGGGGACTAGCGGTTCCTACGAGCAGTACTTC. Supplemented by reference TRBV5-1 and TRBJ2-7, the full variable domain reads KAGVTQTPRYLIKTRGQQVTLSCSPISGHRSVSWYQQTPGQGLQFLFEYFSETQRNKGNFPGRFSGRQFSNSRSEMNVSTLELGDSALYLCASSLGTSGSYEQYFGPGTRLTVT.

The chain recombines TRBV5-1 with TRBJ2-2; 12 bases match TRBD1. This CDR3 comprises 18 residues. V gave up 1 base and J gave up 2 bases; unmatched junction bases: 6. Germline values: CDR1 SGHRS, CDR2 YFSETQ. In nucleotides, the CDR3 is TGCGCCAGCAGCTTGACCGGGACAGGGGGCACAAACACCGGGGAGCTGTTTTTT. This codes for CASSLTGTGGTNTGELFF.

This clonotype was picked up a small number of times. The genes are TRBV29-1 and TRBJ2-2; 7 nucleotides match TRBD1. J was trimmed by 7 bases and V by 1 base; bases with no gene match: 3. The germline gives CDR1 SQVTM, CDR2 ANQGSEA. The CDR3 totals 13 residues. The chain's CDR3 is CSVEGQGGGELFF. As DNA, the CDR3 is TGCAGCGTTGAAGGACAGGGTGGCGGGGAGCTGTTTTTT.

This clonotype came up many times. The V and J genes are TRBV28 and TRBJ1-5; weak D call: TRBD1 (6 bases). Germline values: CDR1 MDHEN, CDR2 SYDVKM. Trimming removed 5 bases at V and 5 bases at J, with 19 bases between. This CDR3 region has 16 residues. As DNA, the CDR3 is TGTGCCAGCAGTCCAACAGGGCAAAGGTTAGATCAGCCCCAGCATTTT. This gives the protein CASSPTGQRLDQPQHF.